This entry lists 4 T cell receptor beta chains sequenced from one sample in a study of identical twins' blood T cells. MiXCR was run by TCRdb on the 5' RACE reads, yielding one entry per CDR3 protein. The data hold 300,000 to 450,000 distinct CDR3 sequences, with roughly 27% observed a single time. The sequencing sample was made of PBMCs. The receptors were gathered from a woman between 18 and 55 years old in good health.

This chain joins TRBV5-1 and TRBJ2-2; maybe TRBD2 (6 bases). CDR3 length: 15 amino acids. V was pared by 1 base and J by 7 bases, with 14 bases between. Germline V CDR1 and CDR2: SGHRS, YFSETQ. CDR3 sequence: CASSLSIGAGGELFF. Here the CDR3 DNA reads TGCGCCAGCAGCTTGTCTATCGGAGCGGGCGGGGAGCTGTTTTTT.

In this sample, this clonotype turned up many times. The J gene is TRBJ2-1, the V gene TRBV4-1, with 10 bases aligning to TRBD2. The CDR3 runs to 14 residues. Trimming cost V 9 bases and J 6 bases; bases outside gene matches: 8. The V gene's germline CDR1 is MGHRA and CDR2 YSYEKL. CDR3 nucleotides: TGCGCCAGTGGAAAACTAGCGGGAAGCAATGAGCAGTTCTTC. It encodes CASGKLAGSNEQFF.

The genes are TRBV12-3 or TRBV12-4 and TRBJ1-5; no firm D call. The CDR3 has 12 residues. V lost 7 bases and J lost 6, with 10 bases in between. Here the CDR3 reads CASNYWGQPQHF. The CDR3 coding sequence is TGTGCCAGCAACTATTGGGGTCAGCCCCAGCATTTT.

This sequence joins TRBV6-1 and TRBJ1-1; D not resolved. V lost 10 bases to trimming and J lost 0 bases, with 12 bases between them. This CDR3 has 13 amino acids. Germline V gene sequence: CDR1 MNHNS, CDR2 SASEGT. The CDR3 region is CAILSLMNTEAFF. The CDR3 bases are TGTGCCATCCTATCATTAATGAACACTGAAGCTTTCTTT.